This passage covers 18 T cell receptor beta chains from one sample sequenced in a study of shared clonotypes between healthy human individuals. Libraries were prepared by immunoSEQ multiplex PCR; TCRdb keeps only in-frame clonotypes and omits some of them. This sample yields around 940,000 clones, of which roughly 72% are seen a single time; about 1.5% belongs to the top ten. The sequencing sample was made of memory CD4+ T cells sorted from blood. The subset is: CD45RA-negative fraction. The receptors shown here come from a young man in good health.

This chain uses TRBV11-2 with TRBJ2-7, with D possibly TRBD2 on 6 matching bases. CDR1 is SGHAT and CDR2 is FQNNGV in the germline V gene. This CDR3 is built from 12 residues. V dropped 5 bases and J dropped 9 bases, with 14 bases sitting between them. The CDR3: CASSRDSAAQYF. The CDR3 nucleotides are TGTGCCAGCAGCCGGGACTCGGCGGCGCAGTACTTC. Variable domain in full (rest from reference TRBV11-2 and TRBJ2-7): EAGVAQSPRYKIIEKRQSVAFWCNPISGHATLYWYQQILGQGPKLLIQFQNNGVVDDSQLPKDRFSAERLKGVDSTLKIQPAKLEDSAVYLCASSRDSAAQYFGPGTRLTVT.

This chain joins TRBV6-6 and TRBJ1-2, with D perhaps matching TRBD1 (5 bases). V gave up 5 bases and J gave up 2 bases, with 9 bases separating them. Germline CDR1 MNHNY, CDR2 SVGAGI (reference sequence). The CDR3 loop spans 13 amino acids. This CDR3 is CASSPQDNYGYTF. CDR3 DNA sequence: TGTGCCAGCAGTCCACAGGACAACTATGGCTACACCTTC.

The rearrangement joins TRBV7-2 to TRBJ2-2; D not resolved. This CDR3 has 14 amino acids. Looked up from germline, CDR1 is SGHTA and CDR2 is FQGNSA. V was pared by 3 bases and J by 7 bases, with 12 bases between. The DNA of the CDR3 is TGTGCCAGCAGCTTCTCTTTGTTTATCGGGGAGCTGTTTTTT. As protein: CASSFSLFIGELFF.

This chain connects TRBV14 to TRBJ1-1, with D perhaps matching TRBD1 (6 bases). In germline, CDR1 is SGHDN, CDR2 FVKESK. The V gene lost 2 bases and the J gene lost 9 bases, with 16 bases spanning the gap. CDR3 size: 14 residues. The CDR3 DNA reads as TGTGCCAGCAGCCAACGCCGGGACATGGAAAAAGCTTTCTTT. It encodes CASSQRRDMEKAFF.

The chain employs TRBV11-2 and TRBJ1-2; D uncertain. The germline V gene encodes CDR1 SGHAT and CDR2 FQNNGV. This CDR3 region has 14 residues. V was cut by 3 bases and J by 4 bases, with 12 bases left in between. The CDR3 nucleotides read TGTGCCAGCAGCTTTGGCAGCCAATTCTATGGCTACACCTTC. This translates into CASSFGSQFYGYTF.

The V and J genes are TRBV28 and TRBJ2-3; 9 bases are a match to TRBD1. Trimming removed 8 bases from V and 1 base from J; junction bases left unmatched: 1. This CDR3 is built from 13 residues. Germline CDR1 MDHEN, CDR2 SYDVKM. CDR3 region: CASRDRGTDTQYF. For the CDR3, the DNA is TGTGCCAGCCGGGACAGGGGCACAGATACGCAGTATTTT.

The count of this clone is one. This could be a read error, since a much larger clone is one nucleotide away. The chain is built from TRBV4-1 and TRBJ2-7, with 8 nucleotides matching TRBD2. This CDR3 contains 17 residues. Germline CDR1 MGHRA, CDR2 YSYEKL. The V gene end was trimmed by 0 bases and the J gene end by 5 bases; junction bases not matched to a gene: 12. The CDR3 coding sequence is TGCGCCAGCAGCCAAGATGGGGGGGGACTAGTGACCAACGAGCAGTACTTC. Protein product: CASSQDGGGLVTNEQYF.

The V call is TRBV7-6, the J call TRBJ1-1, with TRBD1 identical over 8 bases. The ends lost 5 bases at V and 1 base at J; junction bases unmatched: 3. This CDR3 region has 14 residues. The V gene's germline CDR1 is SGHVS and CDR2 FNYEAQ. The CDR3: CASSRGTGNTEAFF. The CDR3 region has the DNA TGTGCCAGCAGCAGAGGGACAGGGAACACTGAAGCTTTCTTT.

The rearrangement links TRBV2 to TRBJ1-3; 7 nucleotides match TRBD1. CDR3 size: 15 residues. Trimming at V came to 4 bases and at J to 0 bases, leaving 3 bases not matched to a gene. Germline CDR1 SNHLY, CDR2 FYNNEI. The CDR3 loop is CASSGDSFSGNTIYF. The CDR3 DNA reads TGTGCCAGCAGTGGGGACAGTTTCTCTGGAAACACCATATATTTT.

This clone showed up just once. Other nucleotide sequences in the sample specify the same CDR3. In nucleotides, the CDR3 is TGCAGTGCTAGAGGGGGAGATACGCAGTATTTT. It specifies CSARGGDTQYF. This sequence joins TRBV20-1 and TRBJ2-3; D call uncertain. CDR1 and CDR2 from the germline V gene are DFQATT and SNEGSKA (reference sequence). The CDR3 consists of 11 residues. V was pared by 1 base and J by 5 bases, with 4 bases between.

The V gene is TRBV11-2, the J gene TRBJ2-3; D gene unclear. Germline V gene lookup returns CDR1 SGHAT and CDR2 FQNNGV. This CDR3 has 13 residues. V gave up 6 bases and J gave up 0 bases, with 7 bases separating them. CDR3 nucleotides: TGTGCCAGCAGTTCGACTAGCACAGATACGCAGTATTTT. This gives the protein CASSSTSTDTQYF.

The chain has TRBV11-2 and TRBJ2-7; D is undetermined. The CDR3 consists of 11 residues. Trimming cost V 2 bases and J 5 bases, with 4 bases left between them. CDR1 and CDR2 from the germline V gene are SGHAT and FQNNGV. CDR3 nucleotides: TGTGCCAGCAGCTTAACCCACGAGCAGTACTTC. Translated: CASSLTHEQYF.

The V gene is TRBV6-1, the J gene TRBJ2-2; 7 positions agree with TRBD1. Germline trimming cut 3 bases from V and 6 bases from J; bases unmatched to any gene: 7. Germline lookup yields CDR1 MNHNS and CDR2 SASEGT. CDR3 length: 15 residues. In DNA, the CDR3 is TGTGCCAGCAGTGAGACAGGGAGAAGCGCCGGGGAGCTGTTTTTT. This sequence encodes CASSETGRSAGELFF.

This chain uses TRBV7-2 with TRBJ2-7; the D gene is possibly TRBD1 (7 bases). Germline CDR1 is SGHTA and CDR2 is FQGNSA. Trimming cost V 1 base and J 5 bases, with 18 bases left between them. This CDR3 is built from 16 residues. CDR3 in amino acids: CASSLGPHRGGHEQYF. The CDR3 DNA reads as TGTGCCAGCAGCTTAGGGCCCCACAGGGGAGGCCACGAGCAGTACTTC.

V gene TRBV5-4 combines with J gene TRBJ2-5, with TRBD1 as a possible D gene (5 bases). In germline, CDR1 is SGHNT, CDR2 YYREEE (reference sequence). The CDR3 totals 15 residues. The V end lost 4 bases, the J end lost 5 bases, and 18 bases lay between the germline ends. Here the CDR3 DNA reads TGTGCCAGCAGCACCTACAGGTTTGGTCACGAGACCCAGTACTTC. Translated: CASSTYRFGHETQYF.

This clone was observed at least ten times. CDR3 bases: TGTGCCTGGGGGACAGGGAAGGGCAATCAGCCCCAGCATTTT. It codes for CAWGTGKGNQPQHF. The chain carries TRBV30 and TRBJ1-5; TRBD1 matches at 9 bases. V shed 5 bases, J shed 2 bases, and the junction held 4 bases outside the gene matches. The germline gives CDR1 GTSNPN, CDR2 SVGIG (reference sequence). The CDR3 extends over 14 amino acids.

This clone was seen only a few times. V and J are TRBV18 and TRBJ2-2; perhaps TRBD1 as D (6 bases). Trimming pared 3 bases from V and 2 bases from J, leaving 10 bases between. The germline V gene has CDR1 KGHSH and CDR2 LQKENI. This CDR3 region has 15 residues. CDR3 nucleotide sequence: TGTGCCAGCTCACCGAGGGGGTATAACACCGGGGAGCTGTTTTTT. Protein product: CASSPRGYNTGELFF.

This clone came up once. This chain uses TRBV6-1 with TRBJ2-7; D may be TRBD1 (5 bases). Germline loops: CDR1 MNHNS, CDR2 SASEGT. V was trimmed by 4 bases and J by 7 bases, leaving 14 bases between them. The CDR3 extends over 13 amino acids. The CDR3 sequence is CASSVQGSWEQYF. The CDR3 DNA reads as TGTGCCAGCAGTGTGCAGGGCTCATGGGAGCAGTACTTC.